One and the same sample provided the 15 T cell receptor beta chains below, sequenced in a study of circulating and synovial CD4+ cells in juvenile arthritis. Sequencing used immunoSEQ multiplex PCR; TCRdb keeps in-frame clones, though not all of them. The data contain tens of thousands of clones, approximately 96% of them seen just once; the ten biggest clones take up less than 0.8%. The sequencing input was CD4+ T cells from blood. These receptors were obtained from a human donor with juvenile idiopathic arthritis.

The rearrangement links TRBV7-9 to TRBJ1-2; the D is unclear. The CDR3 is 13 amino acids. Germline V lookup: CDR1 SEHNR, CDR2 FQNEAQ (reference sequence). With 5 bases removed from V and 4 bases from J, the gap between germline ends came to 11 bases. The CDR3 sequence is CASSTDGAYGYTF. In DNA form, the CDR3 reads TGTGCCAGCAGCACCGACGGAGCCTATGGCTACACCTTC.

The V call is TRBV18, the J call TRBJ2-3; D unresolved. The germline V and J ends were trimmed by 3 bases and 5 bases, with 12 bases remaining between them. The germline V gene encodes CDR1 KGHSH and CDR2 LQKENI. The CDR3 sequence is 14 residues long. The CDR3 region is CASSPSLGRDTQYF. The CDR3 coding sequence is TGTGCCAGCTCACCCTCGCTGGGCCGAGATACGCAGTATTTT.

The J gene is TRBJ2-2, the V gene TRBV5-5; TRBD2 agrees at 16 bases. The CDR3 covers 17 residues. The V and J ends lost 3 bases and 5 bases, in that order; junction bases with no gene match: 4. The germline V gene has CDR1 SGHKS and CDR2 YYEKEE (reference sequence). CDR3 sequence reads: CASSWGLAGGRTGELFF. CDR3 sequence (DNA): TGTGCCAGCAGCTGGGGACTAGCGGGGGGGCGGACCGGGGAGCTGTTTTTT.

CDR3 coding DNA: TGTGCCAGCAGCTTAGGGCAGCAAGAGACCCAGTACTTC. It is translated as CASSLGQQETQYF. V is TRBV7-8 and J is TRBJ2-5, with D unclear. In germline, CDR1 is SGHVS, CDR2 FQNEAQ. CDR3 length equals 13 residues. Trimming removed 1 base at V and 2 bases at J, with 5 bases between.

The chain combines TRBV5-1 with TRBJ2-5; the match to TRBD2 covers 10 bases. The V gene's germline CDR1 is SGHRS and CDR2 YFSETQ. This CDR3 has 15 residues. With V trimmed by 2 bases and J by 4 bases, 5 bases remained unmatched. The CDR3 region has the DNA TGCGCCAGCAGCTTAACTAGCGGGGTGTTAGAGACCCAGTACTTC. Translated: CASSLTSGVLETQYF.

The chain employs TRBV18 and TRBJ2-7; the D gene is possibly TRBD2 (5 bases). The V end lost 3 bases, the J end lost 4 bases, and 7 bases lay between the germline ends. This CDR3 has 12 residues. Germline loops: CDR1 KGHSH, CDR2 LQKENI. CDR3 nucleotides: TGTGCCAGCTCACCGGAGCGGTACGAGCAGTACTTC. It encodes CASSPERYEQYF.

The V gene is TRBV7-2, the J gene TRBJ1-1, with 8 bases matching TRBD1. CDR3 length: 14 residues. CDR1 and CDR2 from the germline V gene are SGHTA and FQGNSA. V lost 5 bases to trimming and J lost 12 bases; unmatched junction nucleotides: 14. The CDR3 DNA is TGTGCCAGCAGCCCGCGAGGCCCCGGACAGGGTTCTTTCTTT. Protein product: CASSPRGPGQGSFF.

The genes are TRBV7-9 and TRBJ1-1; D uncertain. Germline V gene data show CDR1 as SEHNR and CDR2 as FQNEAQ (reference sequence). Trimming stripped 2 bases from V and 4 bases from J, with 11 bases between. The length of the CDR3 is 14 residues. The CDR3 nucleotides are TGTGCCAGCAGCTTACGCGCCCTTCGCACTGAAGCTTTCTTT. Encoded protein: CASSLRALRTEAFF.

CDR3 nucleotides: TGTGCCAGCAGCTTCAGTAGCTTTAATGAAAAACTGTTTTTT. This encodes CASSFSSFNEKLFF. The chain carries TRBV7-6 and TRBJ1-4; D is uncertain. The CDR3 covers 14 residues. V gave up 3 bases and J gave up 4 bases, with 9 bases separating them. Germline V gene data show CDR1 as SGHVS and CDR2 as FNYEAQ.

The chain uses TRBV7-3 and TRBJ2-7; TRBD1 might be the D (6 bases). Germline CDR1 SGHTA, CDR2 FQGTGA. The CDR3 is 15 residues long. V was cut by 3 bases and J by 2 bases, with 14 bases left in between. The CDR3 region is CASSLGVTGAYEQYF. CDR3 nucleotide sequence: TGTGCCAGCAGCTTGGGGGTGACAGGAGCCTACGAGCAGTACTTC.

The V call is TRBV10-3, the J call TRBJ1-4; 7 bases fit TRBD1. The CDR3 runs to 14 residues. Germline V gene sequence: CDR1 ENHRY, CDR2 SYGVKD. Trimming took 6 bases from V and 7 from J; bases not matched to a gene: 8. The DNA of the CDR3 is TGTGCCATCAGGGACAGGTTGGAAAGTGAAAAACTGTTTTTT. As protein: CAIRDRLESEKLFF.

The V call is TRBV5-4, the J call TRBJ2-7, with TRBD2 identical over 9 bases. V lost 3 bases, J lost 2 bases, and 6 bases stayed unmatched. Germline V gives CDR1 SGHNT, CDR2 YYREEE (reference sequence). This CDR3 has 15 residues. DNA of the CDR3: TGTGCCAGCAGCTCAGACGCGGGGGGGCCCTACGAGCAGTACTTC. Translating it yields CASSSDAGGPYEQYF.

The rearrangement joins TRBV7-9 to TRBJ1-2; TRBD1 is a possible D gene (6 bases). This CDR3 has 12 residues. The V gene lost 11 bases and the J gene lost 6 bases, with 16 bases spanning the gap. The germline gives CDR1 SEHNR, CDR2 FQNEAQ (reference sequence). The CDR3 DNA reads TGTGCCCAAGGGGGGGATGCAAATGGCTACACCTTC. Its translation: CAQGGDANGYTF.

This rearrangement joins TRBV2 to TRBJ2-2; 8 positions agree with TRBD2. This CDR3 is 16 amino acids long. Trimming removed 5 bases from V and 7 bases from J; junction bases left unmatched: 12. Germline CDR1 reads SNHLY; CDR2 reads FYNNEI. CDR3 coding DNA: TGTGCCAGCAGTCCTATCCGGGGGGGCGGAGGCGGGGAGCTGTTTTTT. This translates into CASSPIRGGGGGELFF.

The chain couples TRBV11-3 to TRBJ2-6; a possible D gene is TRBD1 (6 bases). CDR1 SGHNT and CDR2 YENEEA come from the germline V gene. The ends were cut back, 5 bases at V and 4 bases at J, with 15 bases in the middle. This CDR3 has 16 amino acids. The CDR3 DNA is TGTGCCAGCAGCGACTCCAGGGGTTTCGGGGCCAACGTCCTGACTTTC. It is translated as CASSDSRGFGANVLTF.